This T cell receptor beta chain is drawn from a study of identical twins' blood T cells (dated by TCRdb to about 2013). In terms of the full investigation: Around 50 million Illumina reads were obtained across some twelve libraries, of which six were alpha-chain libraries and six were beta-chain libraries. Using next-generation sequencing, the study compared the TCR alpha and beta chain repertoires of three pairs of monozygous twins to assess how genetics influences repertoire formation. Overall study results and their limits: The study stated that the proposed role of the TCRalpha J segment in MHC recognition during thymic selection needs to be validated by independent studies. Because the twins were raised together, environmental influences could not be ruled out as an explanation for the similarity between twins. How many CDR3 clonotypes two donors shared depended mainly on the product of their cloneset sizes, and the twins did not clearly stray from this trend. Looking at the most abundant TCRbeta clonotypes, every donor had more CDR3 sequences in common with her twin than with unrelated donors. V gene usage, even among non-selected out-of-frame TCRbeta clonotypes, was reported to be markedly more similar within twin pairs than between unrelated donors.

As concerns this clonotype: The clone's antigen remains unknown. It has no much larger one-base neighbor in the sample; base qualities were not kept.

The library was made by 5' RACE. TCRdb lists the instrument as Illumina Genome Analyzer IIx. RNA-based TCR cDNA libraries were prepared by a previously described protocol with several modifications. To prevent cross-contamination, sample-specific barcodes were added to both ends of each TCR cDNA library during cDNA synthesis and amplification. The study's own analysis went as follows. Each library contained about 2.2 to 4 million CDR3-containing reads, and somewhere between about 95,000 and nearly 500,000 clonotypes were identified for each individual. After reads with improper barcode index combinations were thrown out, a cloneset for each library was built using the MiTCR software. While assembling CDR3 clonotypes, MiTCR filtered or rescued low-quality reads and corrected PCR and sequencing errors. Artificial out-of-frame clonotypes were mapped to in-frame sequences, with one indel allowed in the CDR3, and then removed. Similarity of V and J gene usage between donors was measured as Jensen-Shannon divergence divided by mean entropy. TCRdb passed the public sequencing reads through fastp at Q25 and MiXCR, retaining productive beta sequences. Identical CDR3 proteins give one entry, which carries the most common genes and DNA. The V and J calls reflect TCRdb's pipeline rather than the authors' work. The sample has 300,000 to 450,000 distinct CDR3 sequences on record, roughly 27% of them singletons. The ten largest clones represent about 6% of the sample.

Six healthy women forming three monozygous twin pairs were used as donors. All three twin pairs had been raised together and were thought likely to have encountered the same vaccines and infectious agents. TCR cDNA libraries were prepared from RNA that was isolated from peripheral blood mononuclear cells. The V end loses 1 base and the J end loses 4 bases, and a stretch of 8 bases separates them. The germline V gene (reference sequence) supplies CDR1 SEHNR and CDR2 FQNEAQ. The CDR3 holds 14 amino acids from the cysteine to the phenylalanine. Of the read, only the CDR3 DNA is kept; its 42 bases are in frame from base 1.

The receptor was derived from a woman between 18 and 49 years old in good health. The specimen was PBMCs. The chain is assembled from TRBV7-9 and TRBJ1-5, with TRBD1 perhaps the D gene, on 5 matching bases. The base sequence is TGTGCCAGCAGCTTAGTGGGGCTTAATCAGCCCCAGCATTTT. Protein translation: CASSLVGLNQPQHF.